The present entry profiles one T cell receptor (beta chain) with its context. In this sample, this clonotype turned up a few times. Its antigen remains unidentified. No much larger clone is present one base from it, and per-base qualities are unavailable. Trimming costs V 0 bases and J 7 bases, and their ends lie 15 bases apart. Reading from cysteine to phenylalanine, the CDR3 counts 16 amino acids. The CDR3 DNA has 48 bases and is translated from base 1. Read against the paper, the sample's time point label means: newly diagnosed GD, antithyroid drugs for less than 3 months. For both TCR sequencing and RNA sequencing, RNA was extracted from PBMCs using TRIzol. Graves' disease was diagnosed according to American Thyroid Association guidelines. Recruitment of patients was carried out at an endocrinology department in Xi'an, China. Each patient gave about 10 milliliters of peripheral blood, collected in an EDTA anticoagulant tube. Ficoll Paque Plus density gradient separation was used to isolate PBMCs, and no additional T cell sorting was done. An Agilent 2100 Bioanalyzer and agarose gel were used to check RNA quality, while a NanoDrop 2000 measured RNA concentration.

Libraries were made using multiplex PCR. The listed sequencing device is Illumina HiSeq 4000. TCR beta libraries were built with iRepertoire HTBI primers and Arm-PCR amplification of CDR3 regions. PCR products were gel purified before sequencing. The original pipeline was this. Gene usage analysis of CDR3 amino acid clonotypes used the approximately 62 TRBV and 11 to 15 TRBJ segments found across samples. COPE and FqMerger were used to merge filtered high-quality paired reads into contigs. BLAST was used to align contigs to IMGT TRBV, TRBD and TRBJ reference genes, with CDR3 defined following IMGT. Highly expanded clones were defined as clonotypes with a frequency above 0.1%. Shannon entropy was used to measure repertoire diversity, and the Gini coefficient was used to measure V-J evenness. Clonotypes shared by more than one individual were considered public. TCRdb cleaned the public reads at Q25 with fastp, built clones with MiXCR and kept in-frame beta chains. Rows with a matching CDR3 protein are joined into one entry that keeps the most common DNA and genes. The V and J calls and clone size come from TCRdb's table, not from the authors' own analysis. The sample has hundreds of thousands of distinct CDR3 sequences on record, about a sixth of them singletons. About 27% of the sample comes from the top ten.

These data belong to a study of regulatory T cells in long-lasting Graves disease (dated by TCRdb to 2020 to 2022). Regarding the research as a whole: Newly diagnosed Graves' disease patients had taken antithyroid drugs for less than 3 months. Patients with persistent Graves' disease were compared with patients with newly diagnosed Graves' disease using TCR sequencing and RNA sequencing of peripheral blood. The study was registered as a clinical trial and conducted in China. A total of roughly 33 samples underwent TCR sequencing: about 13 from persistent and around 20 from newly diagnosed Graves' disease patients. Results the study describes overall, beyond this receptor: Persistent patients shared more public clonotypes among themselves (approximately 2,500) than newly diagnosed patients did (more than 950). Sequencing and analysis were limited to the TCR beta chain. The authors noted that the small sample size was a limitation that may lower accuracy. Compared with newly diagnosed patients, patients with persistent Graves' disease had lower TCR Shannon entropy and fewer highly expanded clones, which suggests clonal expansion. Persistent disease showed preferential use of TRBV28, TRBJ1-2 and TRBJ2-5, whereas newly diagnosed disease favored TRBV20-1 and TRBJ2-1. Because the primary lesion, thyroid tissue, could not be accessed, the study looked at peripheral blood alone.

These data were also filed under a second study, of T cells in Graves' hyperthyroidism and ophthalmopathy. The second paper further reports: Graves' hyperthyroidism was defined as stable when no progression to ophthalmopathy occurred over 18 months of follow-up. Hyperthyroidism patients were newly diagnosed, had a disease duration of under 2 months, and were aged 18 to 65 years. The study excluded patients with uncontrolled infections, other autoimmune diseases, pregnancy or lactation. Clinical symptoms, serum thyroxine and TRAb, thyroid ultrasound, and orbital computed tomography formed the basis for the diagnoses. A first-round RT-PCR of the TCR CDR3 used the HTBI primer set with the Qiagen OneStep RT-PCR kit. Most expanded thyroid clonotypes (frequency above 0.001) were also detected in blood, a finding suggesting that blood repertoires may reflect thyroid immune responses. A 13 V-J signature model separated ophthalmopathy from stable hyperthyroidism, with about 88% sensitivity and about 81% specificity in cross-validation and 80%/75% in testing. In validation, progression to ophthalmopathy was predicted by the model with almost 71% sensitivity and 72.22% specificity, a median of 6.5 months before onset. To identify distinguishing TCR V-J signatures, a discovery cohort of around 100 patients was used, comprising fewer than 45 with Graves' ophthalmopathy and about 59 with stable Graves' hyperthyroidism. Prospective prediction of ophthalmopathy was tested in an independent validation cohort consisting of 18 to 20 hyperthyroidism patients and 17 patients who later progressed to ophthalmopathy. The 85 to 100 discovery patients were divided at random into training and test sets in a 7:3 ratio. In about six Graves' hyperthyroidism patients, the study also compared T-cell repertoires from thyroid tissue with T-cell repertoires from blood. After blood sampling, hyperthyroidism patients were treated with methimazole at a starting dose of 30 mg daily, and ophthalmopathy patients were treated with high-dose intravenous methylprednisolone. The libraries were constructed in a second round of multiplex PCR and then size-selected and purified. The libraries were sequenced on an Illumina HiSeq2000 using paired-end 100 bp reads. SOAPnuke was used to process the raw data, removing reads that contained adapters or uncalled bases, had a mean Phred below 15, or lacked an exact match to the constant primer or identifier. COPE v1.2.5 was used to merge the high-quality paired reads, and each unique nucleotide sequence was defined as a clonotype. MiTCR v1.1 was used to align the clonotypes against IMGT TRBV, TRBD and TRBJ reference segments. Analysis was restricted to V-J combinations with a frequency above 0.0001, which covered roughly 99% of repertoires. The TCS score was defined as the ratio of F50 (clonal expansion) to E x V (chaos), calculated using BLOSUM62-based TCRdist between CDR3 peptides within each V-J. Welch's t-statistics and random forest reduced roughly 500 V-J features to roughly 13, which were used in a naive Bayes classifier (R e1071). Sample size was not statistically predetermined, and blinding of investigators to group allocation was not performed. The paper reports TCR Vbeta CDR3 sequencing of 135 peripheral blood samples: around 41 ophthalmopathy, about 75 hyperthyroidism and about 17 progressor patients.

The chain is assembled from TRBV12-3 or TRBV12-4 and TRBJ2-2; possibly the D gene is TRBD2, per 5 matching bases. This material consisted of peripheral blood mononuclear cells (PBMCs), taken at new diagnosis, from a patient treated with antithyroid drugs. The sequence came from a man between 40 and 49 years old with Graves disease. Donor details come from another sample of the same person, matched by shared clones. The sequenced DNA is TGTGCCAGCAGTTTAGCGCTAGGGAAGGCGGGCGGGGAGCTGTTTTTT. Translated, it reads CASSLALGKAGGELFF.